The following is a T cell receptor beta chain sequence with its context. No cognate antigen has been identified for it. Within one base of it there is no much larger clone, and no base qualities were kept. This sample stems from a study of vaccination and CD4 T cells after COVID-19 (dated by TCRdb to the early 2020s). About the full investigation: SARS-CoV-2 positivity had been established in the convalescent patients by nasal swab PCR, and mild disease was recorded in under ten of these patients and severe disease in one. In around nine COVID-19 convalescent patients and a few infection-naive healthy vaccine recipients, the spike-specific CD4+ TCR repertoire before mRNA vaccination was compared with the repertoire after mRNA vaccination. Post-COVID blood samples from convalescent patients were collected a median of roughly 100 days after diagnosis, with a range of roughly 35 to 170 days. The time from the second vaccine dose to post-vaccine blood sampling had a median of roughly 70 days and ranged from about 12 to 250 days. The convalescent cohort included six males and four females, with two Hispanic individuals, seven Caucasians, two Asians and one multiracial person. Participants received two doses of either the Pfizer-BioNTech BNT162b2 vaccine (n=8) or the Moderna mRNA-1273 vaccine (n=2).

What the study reported, not specific to this receptor: Among convalescent patients, a median about 90% of the SARS-CoV-2-reactive clones seen after vaccination appeared only after vaccination, which suggests priming specific to the vaccine. An increase in the median number of SARS-CoV-2-reactive clonotypes from 20 to 25 after infection to 38 after vaccination was observed, but the change was not found to be significant. Relatively few convalescent patients were included in the study, and early timepoints after natural infection were not analyzed. In convalescent patients, nearly all vaccine-specific clones (304 of 307) were found to be mono-reactive for SARS-CoV-2 spike rather than cross-reactive with common cold coronaviruses.

To prepare the library, PCR was applied. Sequencing relied on an Illumina iSeq 100. Under the source paper's analysis protocol: Non-productive sequences were removed, and CDR3s not starting with C, not ending with F or W, or shorter than 7 amino acids were discarded. Similarity between CDR3 sequences was evaluated in R version 3.6.1 using Levenshtein distances (stringdist) and unrooted phylogenetic trees (ape). TCRdb reprocessed the public reads (quality trimming at Q25 with fastp, clone calling with MiXCR) and kept in-frame beta chains. All rows with the same CDR3 protein become a single entry with the most common DNA and genes. What appears here as the V and J calls and clone size reflects TCRdb's work, not the paper's. Counted in this sample were tens of thousands of distinct CDR3 sequences; about 57% of them appeared once. The ten biggest clones cover around 0.94% of the sample. Positive SARS-CoV-2 PCR tests in the convalescent patients dated from March to December 2020, before Alpha, Beta and Delta variants emerged in the United States. PBMCs were separated from whole blood using Ficoll-Paque Plus gradient centrifugation and then either used fresh or cryopreserved at -140C.

The V and J ends are trimmed by 2 bases and 1 base, leaving 11 bases between them. CDR1 and CDR2 are drawn from the germline V gene: SGHTA, FQGTGA. Spanning cysteine to phenylalanine, the CDR3 consists of 16 amino acids. The retained sequence is limited to the CDR3, 48 bases, with the frame set at the first base. Sequences were derived from CD4+ T cells from blood, sampled before SARS-CoV-2 vaccination. The V and J genes are TRBV7-3 and TRBJ2-2, with a weak D call of TRBD1 (5 bases match). This TCR came from a human donor who had recovered from COVID-19. The bases read TGTGCCAGCAGCTTAGGACCCACAGGGAACACCGGGGAGCTGTTTTTT. The encoded protein is CASSLGPTGNTGELFF.